Presented here are 27 T cell receptor beta chains from one specimen sequenced in a study of shared clonotypes between healthy human individuals. Measured with immunoSEQ multiplex PCR; TCRdb has only the in-frame clones, and not every one. The table records 2,500,000 or so clones, 85% to 95% of them present only once. Sample: naive CD4+ T cells sorted from blood. Sample subset: CD45RA+ positively selected. These TCRs come from a man aged 18 to 35 in good health.

The chain has TRBV19 and TRBJ2-3; D is perhaps TRBD2 (5 bases). Germline assignment: CDR1 LNHDA and CDR2 SQIVND (reference sequence). The CDR3 contains 14 residues. The V and J ends lost 4 bases and 2 bases respectively, with 10 bases between them. This chain's CDR3 is CASSTSGTTDTQYF. The CDR3 DNA sequence: TGTGCCAGTAGTACAAGCGGTACCACAGATACGCAGTATTTT. Supplemented by reference TRBV19 and TRBJ2-3, the full variable domain reads DGGITQSPKYLFRKEGQNVTLSCEQNLNHDAMYWYRQDPGQGLRLIYYSQIVNDFQKGDIAEGYSVSREKKESFPLTVTSAQKNPTAFYLCASSTSGTTDTQYFGPGTRLTVL.

The rearrangement joins TRBV4-3 to TRBJ1-1; 10 bases agree with TRBD1. The ends lost 5 bases at V and 3 bases at J; junction bases unmatched: 6. The CDR3 has 15 amino acids. Germline CDR1 and CDR2: LGHNA and YSLEER. CDR3 loop: CASSFRDRGDTEAFF. The CDR3 DNA reads as TGCGCCAGCAGCTTCCGGGACAGGGGCGACACTGAAGCTTTCTTT.

This rearrangement joins TRBV7-3 to TRBJ2-6; 7 bases align to TRBD1. The CDR3 covers 15 residues. The junction had 3 bases not matched to a gene; V was cut back by 5 bases and J by 2 bases. Germline lookup yields CDR1 SGHTA and CDR2 FQGTGA. CDR3 coding DNA: TGTGCCAGCAGCGCTGACAGGGCTGGGGCCAACGTCCTGACTTTC. Residues: CASSADRAGANVLTF.

This chain links TRBV7-2 with TRBJ2-7; TRBD2 agrees at 11 bases. The V gene's germline CDR1 is SGHTA and CDR2 FQGNSA. CDR3 length: 15 amino acids. The J segment lost 3 bases and the V segment lost 2 bases, leaving 3 bases of the junction unmatched. Here the CDR3 reads CASSLTSGGHYEQYF. The CDR3 bases are TGTGCCAGCAGCTTAACTAGCGGGGGCCACTACGAGCAGTACTTC.

This clone has at least ten counts. Distinct nucleotide sequences in the sample also encode this CDR3. The chain joins TRBV18 to TRBJ2-2; D uncertain. Trimming removed 0 bases at V and 1 base at J, with 0 bases between. The CDR3 has 13 residues. Germline values: CDR1 KGHSH, CDR2 LQKENI. The CDR3 DNA sequence: TGTGCCAGCTCACCACCGAACACCGGGGAGCTGTTTTTT. Translated, it gives CASSPPNTGELFF.

The chain uses TRBV4-1 and TRBJ2-2, with D possibly matching TRBD1 (5 bases). CDR3 length: 16 amino acids. Trimming stripped 1 base from V and 6 bases from J, with 15 bases between. Per germline, CDR1 MGHRA and CDR2 YSYEKL. CDR3 coding DNA: TGCGCCAGCAGCCAAGCCCTGGCAGGGCCGGCCGGGGAGCTGTTTTTT. It specifies CASSQALAGPAGELFF.

This chain links TRBV7-2 with TRBJ2-1, with TRBD2 matching over 9 bases. V trimming: 0 bases; J trimming: 6 bases; junction bases outside the gene matches: 3. CDR3 length equals 15 residues. CDR1 SGHTA and CDR2 FQGNSA come from the germline V gene. This chain's CDR3 is CASSLAVAGVNEQFF. DNA of the CDR3: TGTGCCAGCAGCTTAGCGGTAGCGGGAGTCAATGAGCAGTTCTTC.

The gene calls are TRBV5-1 and TRBJ2-1; 9 bases line up with TRBD2. The germline gives CDR1 SGHRS, CDR2 YFSETQ. The CDR3 loop spans 18 amino acids. The junction had 19 bases not matched to a gene; V was cut back by 4 bases and J by 8 bases. The CDR3 reads CASSTRALLAGQRDEQFF. Written as DNA, the CDR3 is TGCGCCAGCAGCACCCGAGCCCTACTAGCGGGCCAGCGCGATGAGCAGTTCTTC.

This clone has only one observation. The V and J genes are TRBV6-1 and TRBJ2-3, with D possibly called TRBD1 or TRBD2 (6 bases each). This CDR3 is built from 15 residues. Germline-derived CDR1 and CDR2 are MNHNS and SASEGT. With 2 bases removed from V and 3 bases from J, the gap between germline ends came to 12 bases. Here the CDR3 DNA reads TGTGCCAGCAGTGAAAATGGGGGGCTTACAGATACGCAGTATTTT. This codes for CASSENGGLTDTQYF.

CDR3 DNA sequence: TGTGCCAGCAGCTTTGCAGGGGGTCGGTCTGGGGCCAACGTCCTGACTTTC. Translation: CASSFAGGRSGANVLTF. The V gene is TRBV7-2, the J gene TRBJ2-6, with TRBD1 identical over 7 bases. This CDR3 has 17 residues. V lost 3 bases and J lost 1; bases outside the gene matches: 6. In germline, CDR1 is SGHTA, CDR2 FQGNSA.

The CDR3 region has the DNA TGCGCCAGCAGCTTGGAGGGATTTGGGGGGCCCCAGCATTTT. This translates into CASSLEGFGGPQHF. The chain couples TRBV5-1 to TRBJ1-5; maybe TRBD1 (5 bases). CDR1 and CDR2 from the germline V gene are SGHRS and YFSETQ. The CDR3 totals 14 residues. V dropped 0 bases and J dropped 9 bases, with 13 bases sitting between them.

The chain carries TRBV7-2 and TRBJ2-7; D is unclear. The V and J ends lost 3 bases and 3 bases respectively, with 9 bases between them. This CDR3 comprises 13 residues. CDR1 SGHTA and CDR2 FQGNSA come from the germline V gene. CDR3 region: CASSFGRHYEQYF. The CDR3 nucleotides read TGTGCCAGCAGCTTTGGAAGGCACTACGAGCAGTACTTC.

The V and J genes are TRBV27 and TRBJ2-1; D is possibly TRBD1 (6 bases). Germline V gives CDR1 MNHEY, CDR2 SMNVEV (reference sequence). The CDR3 loop spans 20 amino acids. V dropped 1 base and J dropped 0 bases, with 22 bases sitting between them. The CDR3 bases are TGTGCCAGCAGTTTATGCTTCCGGATTAGGGACATTCGCTCCTACAATGAGCAGTTCTTC. It yields the protein CASSLCFRIRDIRSYNEQFF.

The chain couples TRBV6-1 to TRBJ1-1; D call uncertain. Germline V gene lookup returns CDR1 MNHNS and CDR2 SASEGT. The V end was cut by 6 bases, the J end by 7 bases, with 12 bases between. This CDR3 is built from 12 residues. CDR3: CASRTITFEAFF. In nucleotides, the CDR3 is TGTGCCAGCAGAACCATCACCTTTGAAGCTTTCTTT.

The CDR3 DNA is TGTGCCATCAGCGGGGACAGGGTCACTGAAGCTTTCTTT. Amino acid sequence: CAISGDRVTEAFF. The chain combines TRBV10-3 with TRBJ1-1, with 9 positions matching TRBD1. J lost 4 bases, V lost 6 bases, and 3 bases had no gene match. CDR3 length: 13 residues. Germline lookup yields CDR1 ENHRY and CDR2 SYGVKD.

The CDR3 DNA sequence: TGTGCCAGCAGTTACAGGGGGGGAACTAATGAAAAACTGTTTTTT. Protein product: CASSYRGGTNEKLFF. This rearrangement joins TRBV6-6 to TRBJ1-4, with TRBD1 as a possible D gene (6 bases). Germline V gene data show CDR1 as MNHNY and CDR2 as SVGAGI (reference sequence). The CDR3 totals 15 residues. The V end was cut by 2 bases, the J end by 1 base, with 8 bases between.

V and J are TRBV18 and TRBJ2-1; D is uncertain. The V end was cut by 1 base, the J end by 6 bases, with 13 bases between. The CDR3 totals 15 residues. Germline V gene lookup returns CDR1 KGHSH and CDR2 LQKENI. The DNA for the CDR3 is TGTGCCAGCTCACCACAGGGAAGGTCGGGCAATGAGCAGTTCTTC. Protein sequence: CASSPQGRSGNEQFF. Combining the CDR3 with reference TRBV18 and TRBJ2-1 gives the whole variable domain NAGVMQNPRHLVRRRGQEARLRCSPMKGHSHVYWYRQLPEEGLKFMVYLQKENIIDESGMPKERFSAEFPKEGPSILRIQQVVRGDSAAYFCASSPQGRSGNEQFFGPGTRLTVL.

This sequence joins TRBV7-2 and TRBJ2-1, with 7 nucleotides matching TRBD1. Germline lookup yields CDR1 SGHTA and CDR2 FQGNSA. The length of the CDR3 is 13 residues. The J segment lost 5 bases and the V segment lost 6 bases, leaving 4 bases of the junction unmatched. The CDR3 loop reads CASSRTGDNEQFF. CDR3 in DNA: TGTGCCAGCAGTCGTACAGGGGACAATGAGCAGTTCTTC.

The chain uses TRBV30 and TRBJ2-2; tentative D call: TRBD2 (5 bases). The germline V gene encodes CDR1 GTSNPN and CDR2 SVGIG (reference sequence). This CDR3 has 15 amino acids. V lost 0 bases and J 1 base, leaving 9 bases between the germline ends. The CDR3 sequence: CAWSVRGRNTGELFF. DNA of the CDR3: TGTGCCTGGAGTGTACGAGGGAGGAACACCGGGGAGCTGTTTTTT.

The chain has TRBV30 and TRBJ2-7; TRBD2 agrees at 10 bases. The CDR3 sequence is 15 residues long. Germline V CDR1 and CDR2: GTSNPN, SVGIG (reference sequence). The V segment lost 1 base and the J segment 4 bases; nucleotides outside the gene matches: 7. CDR3 protein: CAWSAPGTSVYEQYF. Here the CDR3 DNA reads TGTGCCTGGAGTGCTCCCGGGACTAGCGTTTACGAGCAGTACTTC.

The chain combines TRBV6-6 with TRBJ2-4, with D possibly being TRBD1 or TRBD2 (6 bases each). The CDR3 consists of 14 residues. V was shortened by 8 bases and J by 3 bases, with 14 bases between the two germline ends. Germline-derived CDR1 and CDR2 are MNHNY and SVGAGI (reference sequence). The CDR3 protein is CASRRGSDKNIQYF. For the CDR3, the DNA is TGTGCCAGCCGGAGGGGGTCAGACAAAAACATTCAGTACTTC.

As concerns this clone: Other DNA sequences in the sample encode the same CDR3. This chain links TRBV10-3 with TRBJ2-5; the match to TRBD2 covers 8 bases. Germline values: CDR1 ENHRY, CDR2 SYGVKD. The CDR3 has 14 residues. Unmatched junction bases numbered 1, after V lost 3 bases and J lost 1 base. The CDR3 sequence is CAISDRGGQETQYF. CDR3 sequence (DNA): TGTGCCATCAGTGATCGGGGGGGCCAAGAGACCCAGTACTTC.

This rearrangement joins TRBV6-6 to TRBJ1-1; D gene ambiguous. Per germline, CDR1 MNHNY and CDR2 SVGAGI (reference sequence). The CDR3 has 12 residues. Trimming stripped 6 bases from V and 1 base from J, with 6 bases between. This CDR3 is CASRIWNTEAFF. In DNA form, the CDR3 reads TGTGCCAGCAGAATTTGGAACACTGAAGCTTTCTTT.

This clone was seen once. The V and J genes are TRBV5-5 and TRBJ2-7, with D unclear. This CDR3 comprises 15 residues. Per germline, CDR1 SGHKS and CDR2 YYEKEE (reference sequence). V was pared by 0 bases and J by 0 bases, with 10 bases between. The CDR3 DNA is TGTGCCAGCAGCTTGGGACCTCTTAACTCCTACGAGCAGTACTTC. This codes for CASSLGPLNSYEQYF.

The chain carries TRBV2 and TRBJ1-1, with D possibly being TRBD1 (5 bases). CDR1 and CDR2 (germline): SNHLY, FYNNEI. V gave up 8 bases and J gave up 7 bases, with 11 bases separating them. This CDR3 is 11 amino acids long. The DNA for the CDR3 is TGTGCCAGCGGGGGGTCCGGTGAAGCTTTCTTT. It yields the protein CASGGSGEAFF.

The chain carries TRBV30 and TRBJ1-3, with D possibly being TRBD1 (6 bases). This CDR3 comprises 14 residues. Germline V lookup: CDR1 GTSNPN, CDR2 SVGIG (reference sequence). Trimming stripped 5 bases from V and 0 bases from J, with 11 bases between. This chain's CDR3 is CAWLSGASGNTIYF. In nucleotides, the CDR3 is TGTGCCTGGTTATCAGGGGCCTCTGGAAACACCATATATTTT.

The CDR3 protein is CASTWAGTDTQYF. The CDR3 DNA follows: TGCGCCAGCACTTGGGCAGGGACAGATACGCAGTATTTT. The chain carries TRBV5-1 and TRBJ2-3; possibly TRBD1 for D (5 bases). This CDR3 spans 13 amino acids. V lost 6 bases, J lost 3 bases, and 11 bases lay in between. The V gene's germline CDR1 is SGHRS and CDR2 YFSETQ.